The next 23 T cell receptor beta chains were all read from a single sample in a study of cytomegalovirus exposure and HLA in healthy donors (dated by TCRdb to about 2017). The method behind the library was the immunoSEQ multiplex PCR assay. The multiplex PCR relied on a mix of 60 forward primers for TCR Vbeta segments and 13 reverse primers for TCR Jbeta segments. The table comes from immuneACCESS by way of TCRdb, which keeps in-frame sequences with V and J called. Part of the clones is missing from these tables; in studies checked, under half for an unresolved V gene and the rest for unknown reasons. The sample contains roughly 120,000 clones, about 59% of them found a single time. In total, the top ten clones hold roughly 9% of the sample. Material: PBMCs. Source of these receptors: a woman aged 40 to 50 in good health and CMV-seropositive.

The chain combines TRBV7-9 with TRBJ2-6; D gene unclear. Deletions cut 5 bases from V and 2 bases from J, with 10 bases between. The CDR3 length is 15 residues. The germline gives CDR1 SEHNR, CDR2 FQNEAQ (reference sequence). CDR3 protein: CASSPAPTGANVLTF. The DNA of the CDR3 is TGTGCCAGCAGCCCCGCGCCTACTGGGGCCAACGTCCTGACTTTC.

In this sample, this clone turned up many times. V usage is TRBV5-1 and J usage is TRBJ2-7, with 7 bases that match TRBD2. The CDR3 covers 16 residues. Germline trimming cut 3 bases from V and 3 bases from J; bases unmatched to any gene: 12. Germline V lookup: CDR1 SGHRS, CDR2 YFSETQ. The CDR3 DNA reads TGCGCCAGCAGCTCCCCGACGTCGAGCGGGGACTACGAGCAGTACTTC. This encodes CASSSPTSSGDYEQYF.

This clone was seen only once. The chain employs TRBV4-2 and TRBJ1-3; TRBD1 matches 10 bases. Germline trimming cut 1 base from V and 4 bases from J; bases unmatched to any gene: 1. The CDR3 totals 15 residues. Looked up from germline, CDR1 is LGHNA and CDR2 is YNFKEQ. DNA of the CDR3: TGTGCCAGCAGCCAAGCGGACAGGGGGGGAAACACCATATATTTT. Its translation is CASSQADRGGNTIYF.

CDR3 residues: CASSDSDRVNTEAFF. The CDR3 nucleotides read TGTGCCAGCAGTGACTCCGACAGGGTCAACACTGAAGCTTTCTTT. The chain recombines TRBV25-1 with TRBJ1-1; 7 nucleotides line up with TRBD1. Germline trimming cut 3 bases from V and 2 bases from J; bases unmatched to any gene: 6. Germline CDR1 MGHDK, CDR2 SYGVNS. The CDR3 contains 15 residues.

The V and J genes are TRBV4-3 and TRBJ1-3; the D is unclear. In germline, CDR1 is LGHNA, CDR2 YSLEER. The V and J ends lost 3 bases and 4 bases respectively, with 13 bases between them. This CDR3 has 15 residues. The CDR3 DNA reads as TGCGCCAGCAGCCAGGCTTTTCTACAGGGAAACACCATATATTTT. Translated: CASSQAFLQGNTIYF.

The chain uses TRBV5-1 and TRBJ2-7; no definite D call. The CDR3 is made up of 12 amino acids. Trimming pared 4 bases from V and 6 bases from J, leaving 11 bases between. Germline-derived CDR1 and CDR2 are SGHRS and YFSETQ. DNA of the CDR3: TGCGCCAGCAGCGGTCTCGGTCGCGAGCAGTACTTC. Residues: CASSGLGREQYF. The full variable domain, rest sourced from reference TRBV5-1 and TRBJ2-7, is KAGVTQTPRYLIKTRGQQVTLSCSPISGHRSVSWYQQTPGQGLQFLFEYFSETQRNKGNFPGRFSGRQFSNSRSEMNVSTLELGDSALYLCASSGLGREQYFGPGTRLTVT.

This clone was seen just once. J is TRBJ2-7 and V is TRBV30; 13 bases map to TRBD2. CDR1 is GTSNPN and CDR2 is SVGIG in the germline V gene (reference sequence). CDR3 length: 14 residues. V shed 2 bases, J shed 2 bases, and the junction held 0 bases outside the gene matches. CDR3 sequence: CAWSTSGRAYEQYF. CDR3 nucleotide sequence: TGTGCCTGGAGTACTAGCGGGAGGGCCTACGAGCAGTACTTC.

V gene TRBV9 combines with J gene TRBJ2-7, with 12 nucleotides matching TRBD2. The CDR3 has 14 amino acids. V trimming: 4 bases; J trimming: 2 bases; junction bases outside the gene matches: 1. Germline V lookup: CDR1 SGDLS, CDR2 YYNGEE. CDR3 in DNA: TGTGCCAGCAGCCCTAGCGGGAGGGCCTACGAGCAGTACTTC. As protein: CASSPSGRAYEQYF.

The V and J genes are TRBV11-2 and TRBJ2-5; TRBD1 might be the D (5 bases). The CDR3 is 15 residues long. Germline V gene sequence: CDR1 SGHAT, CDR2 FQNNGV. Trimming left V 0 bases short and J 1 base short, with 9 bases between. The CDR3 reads CASSLEVDSQETQYF. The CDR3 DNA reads TGTGCCAGCAGCTTAGAGGTCGACAGCCAAGAGACCCAGTACTTC. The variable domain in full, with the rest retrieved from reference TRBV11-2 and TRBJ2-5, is EAGVAQSPRYKIIEKRQSVAFWCNPISGHATLYWYQQILGQGPKLLIQFQNNGVVDDSQLPKDRFSAERLKGVDSTLKIQPAKLEDSAVYLCASSLEVDSQETQYFGPGTRLLVL.

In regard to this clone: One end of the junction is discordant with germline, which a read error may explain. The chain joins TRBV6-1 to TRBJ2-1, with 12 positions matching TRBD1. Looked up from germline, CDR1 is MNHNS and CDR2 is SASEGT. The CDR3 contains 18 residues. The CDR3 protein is CAGSGRDRGPEPHDEQFF. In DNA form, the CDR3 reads TGTGCCGGCAGTGGCCGGGACAGGGGGCCCGAACCTCACGATGAGCAGTTCTTC.

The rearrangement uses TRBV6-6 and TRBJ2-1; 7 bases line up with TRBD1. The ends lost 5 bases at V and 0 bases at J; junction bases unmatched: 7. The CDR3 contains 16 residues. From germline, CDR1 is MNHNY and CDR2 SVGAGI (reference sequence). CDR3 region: CASSGTVTSSYNEQFF. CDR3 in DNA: TGTGCCAGCAGTGGGACAGTGACGAGCTCCTACAATGAGCAGTTCTTC.

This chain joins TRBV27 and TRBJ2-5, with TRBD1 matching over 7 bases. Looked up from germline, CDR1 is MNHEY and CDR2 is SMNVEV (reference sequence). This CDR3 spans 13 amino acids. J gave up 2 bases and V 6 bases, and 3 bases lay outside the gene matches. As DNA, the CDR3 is TGTGCCAGCAGGTACAGGGGACAAGAGACCCAGTACTTC. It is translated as CASRYRGQETQYF.

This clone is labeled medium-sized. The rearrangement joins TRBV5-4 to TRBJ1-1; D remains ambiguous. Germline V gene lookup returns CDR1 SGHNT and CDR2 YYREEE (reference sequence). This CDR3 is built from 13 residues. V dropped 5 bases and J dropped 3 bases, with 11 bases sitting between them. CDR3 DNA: TGTGCCAGCAGTACCCCCGAGGACACTGAAGCTTTCTTT. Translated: CASSTPEDTEAFF.

The CDR3 protein is CASSLSGAPRETQYF. The CDR3 DNA sequence: TGTGCCAGCAGCCTTAGCGGGGCACCCAGGGAGACCCAGTACTTC. The chain is built from TRBV7-3 and TRBJ2-5; TRBD2 aligns across 8 bases. The CDR3 has 15 amino acids. Trimming cost V 5 bases and J 5 bases; bases outside gene matches: 10. Per the germline V gene, CDR1 is SGHTA and CDR2 is FQGTGA.

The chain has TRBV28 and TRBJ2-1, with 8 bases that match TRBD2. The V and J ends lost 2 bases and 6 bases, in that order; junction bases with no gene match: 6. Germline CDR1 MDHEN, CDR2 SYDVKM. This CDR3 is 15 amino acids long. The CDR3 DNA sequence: TGTGCCAGCAGTTTAGGGGAGCGGGAGACCAATGAGCAGTTCTTC. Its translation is CASSLGERETNEQFF.

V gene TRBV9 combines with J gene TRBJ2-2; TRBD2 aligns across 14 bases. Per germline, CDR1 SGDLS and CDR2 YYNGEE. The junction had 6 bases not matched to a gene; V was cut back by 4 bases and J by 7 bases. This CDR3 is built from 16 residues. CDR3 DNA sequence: TGTGCCAGCAGCCGACTAGCGGGAGGGCAAGTCGGGGAGCTGTTTTTT. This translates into CASSRLAGGQVGELFF. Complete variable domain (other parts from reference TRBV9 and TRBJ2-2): DSGVTQTPKHLITATGQRVTLRCSPRSGDLSVYWYQQSLDQGLQFLIQYYNGEERAKGNILERFSAQQFPDLHSELNLSSLELGDSALYFCASSRLAGGQVGELFFGEGSRLTVL.

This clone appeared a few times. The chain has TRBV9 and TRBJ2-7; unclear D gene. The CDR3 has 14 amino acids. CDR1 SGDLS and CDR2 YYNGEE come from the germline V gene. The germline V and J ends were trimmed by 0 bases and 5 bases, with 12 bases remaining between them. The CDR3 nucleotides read TGTGCCAGCAGCGTAGTACCTAATCTGAACGAGCAGTACTTC. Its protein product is CASSVVPNLNEQYF.

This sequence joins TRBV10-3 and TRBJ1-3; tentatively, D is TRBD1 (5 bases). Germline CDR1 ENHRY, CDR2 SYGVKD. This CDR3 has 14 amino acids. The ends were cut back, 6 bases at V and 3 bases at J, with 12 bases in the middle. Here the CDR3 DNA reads TGTGCCATCAGCCCGGGACTCTTTGGAAACACCATATATTTT. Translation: CAISPGLFGNTIYF.

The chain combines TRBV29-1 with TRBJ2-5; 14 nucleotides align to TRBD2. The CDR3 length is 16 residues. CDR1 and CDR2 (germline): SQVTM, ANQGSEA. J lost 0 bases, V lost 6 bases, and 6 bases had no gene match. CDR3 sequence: CSVRLAGGPNQETQYF. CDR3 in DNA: TGCAGCGTCCGACTAGCGGGAGGGCCAAACCAAGAGACCCAGTACTTC.

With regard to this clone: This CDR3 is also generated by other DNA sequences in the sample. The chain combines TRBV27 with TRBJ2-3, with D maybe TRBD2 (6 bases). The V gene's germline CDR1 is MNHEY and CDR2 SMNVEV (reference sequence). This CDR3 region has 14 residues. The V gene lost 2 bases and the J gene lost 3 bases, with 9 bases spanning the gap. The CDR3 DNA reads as TGTGCCAGCAGTTTAGTTGGGGGGACAGATACGCAGTATTTT. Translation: CASSLVGGTDTQYF.

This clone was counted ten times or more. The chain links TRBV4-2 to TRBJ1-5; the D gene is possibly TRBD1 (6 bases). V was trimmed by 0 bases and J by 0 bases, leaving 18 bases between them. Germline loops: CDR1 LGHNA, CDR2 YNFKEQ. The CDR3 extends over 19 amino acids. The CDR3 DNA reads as TGTGCCAGCAGCCAAGAACCCGGGAGGGGGAGCTATAGCAATCAGCCCCAGCATTTT. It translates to CASSQEPGRGSYSNQPQHF.

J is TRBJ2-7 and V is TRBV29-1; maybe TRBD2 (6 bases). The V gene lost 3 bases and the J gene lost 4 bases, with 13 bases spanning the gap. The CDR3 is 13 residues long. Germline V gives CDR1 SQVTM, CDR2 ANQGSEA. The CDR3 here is CSVDVAGTYEQYF. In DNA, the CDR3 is TGCAGCGTTGATGTCGCAGGGACTTACGAGCAGTACTTC.

The CDR3 DNA reads TGTGCCAGTAGTTCTCAGACATATAGCAATCAGCCCCAGCATTTT. This encodes CASSSQTYSNQPQHF. The chain recombines TRBV19 with TRBJ1-5; D not certain. Trimming stripped 5 bases from V and 0 bases from J, with 11 bases between. This CDR3 is built from 15 residues. The germline gives CDR1 LNHDA, CDR2 SQIVND (reference sequence). The whole variable domain, remainder taken from reference TRBV19 and TRBJ1-5, is DGGITQSPKYLFRKEGQNVTLSCEQNLNHDAMYWYRQDPGQGLRLIYYSQIVNDFQKGDIAEGYSVSREKKESFPLTVTSAQKNPTAFYLCASSSQTYSNQPQHFGDGTRLSIL.